This T cell receptor beta chain was captured by sequencing in a study of blood T cell repertoires in COVID-19 (dated by TCRdb to the early 2020s). Broadly, across the study: Samples covering the acute and convalescent phases of COVID-19 were provided by collaborators in the United States, Italy and Spain. The prospective study material was composed of cDNA or gDNA derived from T cells, B-cell-depleted T cells, or PBMCs. Deeply sampled blood TCRbeta repertoires from subjects exposed to, actively infected with, or recovered from COVID-19 were included in the dataset. The repertoires were made available in a free public database intended to serve as a resource for research on the immune response to SARS-CoV-2. Samples were obtained from the ongoing ImmuneRACE study (first 160 participants) and from over 1,000 subjects provided by 6 global collaborators. A de-identified subject ID, COVID-19 status, age in years and sex were almost always included in the sample metadata. Where HLA class I and class II types were available, the types were taken from metadata supplied by the sample provider, not from assay-based typing. Study-wide findings and limitations: The quantity of clinical and demographic metadata differed by source and by participant and was supplied without curation.

The immunoSEQ Assay, a bias-controlled multiplex PCR, was used to amplify TCRbeta CDR3 regions from genomic DNA. Per the source publication's procedure: Nucleated cell counts per sample were estimated from amplification of reference gene primers within the assay. To quantify the absolute abundance of each unique TCRbeta CDR3 rearrangement, sequence reads were collapsed and filtered. For each sample, productive Simpson clonality was calculated as the square root of Simpson's diversity index over productive rearrangements. In TCRdb, the immuneACCESS table is reduced to in-frame sequences with V and J assigned. These tables do not hold every clone; where another copy was compared, an unresolved V gene accounts for under half, and the others remain unexplained. Clone size and the V and J calls come from that table; the DNA yielded D and trimming. This sample has roughly 250,000 clones in its table, and 65% to 90% of those were observed once. Approximately 5% of the sample belongs to the ten largest clones.

As regards this clone: The specificity of this receptor is unknown. No much larger clonotype is one base removed from it; base qualities were not supplied.

Relative to germline, V is 2 bases shorter and J is 8 bases shorter, with 15 bases between their ends. CDR1 and CDR2, looked up from the germline V gene, are MDHEN and SYDVKM. The cysteine opens and the phenylalanine closes a CDR3 of 14 amino acids. Only the CDR3 part of the read is kept: 42 bases, read in frame from the first base. The collaborating institutions used their own protocols to collect whole blood in K2EDTA tubes. For TCRbeta analysis, collaborators shipped samples as frozen whole blood, isolated PBMCs, or DNA extracted from either of those sample types. This receptor was taken from an elderly woman with active or convalescent COVID-19. This chain is built from TRBV28 and TRBJ1-2, with the D gene too uncertain to name. The material sequenced was peripheral blood. Read as DNA, the sequence is TGTGCCAGCAGTTTAGATCTCCGGGGTCACGGCTACACCTTC. It encodes CASSLDLRGHGYTF.